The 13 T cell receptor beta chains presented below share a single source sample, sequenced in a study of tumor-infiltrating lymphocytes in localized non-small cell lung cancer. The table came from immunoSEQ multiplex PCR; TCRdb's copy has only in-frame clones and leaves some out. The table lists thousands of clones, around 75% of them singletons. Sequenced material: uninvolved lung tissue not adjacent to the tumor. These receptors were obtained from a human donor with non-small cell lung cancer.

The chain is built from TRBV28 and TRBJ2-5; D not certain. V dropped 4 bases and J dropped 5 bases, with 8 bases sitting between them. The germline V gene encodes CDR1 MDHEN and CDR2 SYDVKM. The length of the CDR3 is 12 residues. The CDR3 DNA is TGTGCCAGCAGTTCGTACATGGAGACCCAGTACTTC. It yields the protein CASSSYMETQYF.

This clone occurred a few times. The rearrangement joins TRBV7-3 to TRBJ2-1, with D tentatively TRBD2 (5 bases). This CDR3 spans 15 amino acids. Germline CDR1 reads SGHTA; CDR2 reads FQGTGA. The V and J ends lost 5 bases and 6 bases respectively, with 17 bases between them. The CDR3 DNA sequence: TGTGCCAGCAGCCTGAGCGGCAGCTCGCGCAATGAGCAGTTCTTC. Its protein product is CASSLSGSSRNEQFF. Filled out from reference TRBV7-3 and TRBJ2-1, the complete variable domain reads GAGVSQTPSNKVTEKGKYVELRCDPISGHTALYWYRQSLGQGPEFLIYFQGTGAADDSGLPNDRFFAVRPEGSVSTLKIQRTERGDSAVYLCASSLSGSSRNEQFFGPGTRLTVL.

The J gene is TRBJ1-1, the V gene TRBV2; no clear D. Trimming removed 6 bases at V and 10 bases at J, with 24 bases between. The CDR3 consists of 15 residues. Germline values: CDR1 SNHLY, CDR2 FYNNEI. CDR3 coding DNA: TGTGCCAGCAGGGAGGCCCGGGCTAGATCTCCAGGAGCTTTCTTT. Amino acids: CASREARARSPGAFF.

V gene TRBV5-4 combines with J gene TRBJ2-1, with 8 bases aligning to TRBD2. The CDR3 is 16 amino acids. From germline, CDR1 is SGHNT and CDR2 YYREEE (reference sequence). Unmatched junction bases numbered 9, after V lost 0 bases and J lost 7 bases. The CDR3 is CASSLDGRALENEQFF. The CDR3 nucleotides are TGTGCCAGCAGCTTGGACGGGAGGGCCTTGGAGAATGAGCAGTTCTTC.

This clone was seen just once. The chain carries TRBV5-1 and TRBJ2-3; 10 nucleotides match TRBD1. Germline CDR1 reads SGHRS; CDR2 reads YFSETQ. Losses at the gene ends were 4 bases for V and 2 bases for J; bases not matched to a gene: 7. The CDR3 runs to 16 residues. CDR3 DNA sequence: TGCGCCAGCAGCCTAACCGGGACAGGGGACACAGATACGCAGTATTTT. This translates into CASSLTGTGDTDTQYF.

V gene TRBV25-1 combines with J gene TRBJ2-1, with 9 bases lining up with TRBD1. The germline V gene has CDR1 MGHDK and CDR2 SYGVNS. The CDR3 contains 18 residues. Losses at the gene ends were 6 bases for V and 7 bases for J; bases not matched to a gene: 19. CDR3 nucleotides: TGTGCCAGCAGGGGACTCAGACCGCGGGACAGGGAAATGAATGAGCAGTTCTTC. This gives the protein CASRGLRPRDREMNEQFF.

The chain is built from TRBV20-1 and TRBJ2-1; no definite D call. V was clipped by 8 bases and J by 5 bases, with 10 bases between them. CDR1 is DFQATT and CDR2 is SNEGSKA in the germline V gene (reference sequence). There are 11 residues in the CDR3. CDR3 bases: TGCAGTACCCCGGATAACAATGAGCAGTTCTTC. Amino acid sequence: CSTPDNNEQFF.

The CDR3 loop is CASSRTSGNNEQFF. CDR3 DNA sequence: TGTGCCAGCAGTAGGACTAGCGGAAACAATGAGCAGTTCTTC. The V call is TRBV25-1, the J call TRBJ2-1; 10 bases map to TRBD2. J lost 5 bases, V lost 5 bases, and 3 bases had no gene match. The CDR3 consists of 14 residues. Germline loops: CDR1 MGHDK, CDR2 SYGVNS. Complete variable domain (other parts from reference TRBV25-1 and TRBJ2-1): EADIYQTPRYLVIGTGKKITLECSQTMGHDKMYWYQQDPGMELHLIHYSYGVNSTEKGDLSSESTVSRIRTEHFPLTLESARPSHTSQYLCASSRTSGNNEQFFGPGTRLTVL.

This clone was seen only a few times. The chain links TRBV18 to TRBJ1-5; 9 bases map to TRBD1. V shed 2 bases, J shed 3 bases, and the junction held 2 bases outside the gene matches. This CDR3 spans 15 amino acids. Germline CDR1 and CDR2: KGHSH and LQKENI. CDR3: CASSPDRGSNQPQHF. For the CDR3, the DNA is TGTGCCAGCTCACCAGACAGGGGGTCCAATCAGCCCCAGCATTTT.

The CDR3 region has the DNA TGTGCCAGCAGCCCGAGGACAGGGGAAGGTCAGCCCCAGCATTTT. Translated, it gives CASSPRTGEGQPQHF. This chain uses TRBV7-2 with TRBJ1-5; 9 nucleotides match TRBD1. The J segment lost 6 bases and the V segment lost 5 bases, leaving 8 bases of the junction unmatched. This CDR3 has 15 residues. The germline V gene has CDR1 SGHTA and CDR2 FQGNSA.

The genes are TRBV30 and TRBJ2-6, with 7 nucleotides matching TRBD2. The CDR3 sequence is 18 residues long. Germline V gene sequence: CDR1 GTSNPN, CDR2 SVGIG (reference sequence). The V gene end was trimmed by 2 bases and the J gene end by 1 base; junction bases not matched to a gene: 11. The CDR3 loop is CAWSSPPWGGSGANVLTF. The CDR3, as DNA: TGTGCCTGGAGTTCCCCCCCCTGGGGGGGATCTGGGGCCAACGTCCTGACTTTC.

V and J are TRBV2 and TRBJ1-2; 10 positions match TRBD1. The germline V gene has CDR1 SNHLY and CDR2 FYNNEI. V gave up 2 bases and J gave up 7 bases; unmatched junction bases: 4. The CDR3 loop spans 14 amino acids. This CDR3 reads CASSERQGAVGYTF. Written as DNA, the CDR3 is TGTGCCAGCAGTGAAAGACAGGGGGCGGTTGGCTACACCTTC.

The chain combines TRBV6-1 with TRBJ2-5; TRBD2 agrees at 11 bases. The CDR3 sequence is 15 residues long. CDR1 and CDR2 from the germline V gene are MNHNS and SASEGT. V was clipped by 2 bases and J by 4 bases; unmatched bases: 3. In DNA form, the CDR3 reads TGTGCCAGCAGTGAATTAGCGGGAGGGCCAGAGACCCAGTACTTC. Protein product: CASSELAGGPETQYF.